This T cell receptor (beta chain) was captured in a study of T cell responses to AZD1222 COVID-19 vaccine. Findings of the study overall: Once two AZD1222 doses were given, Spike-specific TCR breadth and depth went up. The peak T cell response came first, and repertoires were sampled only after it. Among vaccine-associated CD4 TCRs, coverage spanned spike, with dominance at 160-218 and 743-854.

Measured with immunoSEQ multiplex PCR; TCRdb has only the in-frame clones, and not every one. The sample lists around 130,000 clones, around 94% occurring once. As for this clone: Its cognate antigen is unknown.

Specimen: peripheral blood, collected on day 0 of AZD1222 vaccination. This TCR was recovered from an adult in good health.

In nucleotides, the CDR3 is TGTGCCAGCAGTCATGGACAGGGGAGGAATGAAAAACTGTTTTTT. It yields the protein CASSHGQGRNEKLFF. V gene TRBV6-6 combines with J gene TRBJ1-4, with 9 bases matching TRBD1. From germline, CDR1 is MNHNY and CDR2 SVGAGI (reference sequence). Losses at the gene ends were 5 bases for V and 5 bases for J; bases not matched to a gene: 6. This CDR3 is built from 15 residues.